This TCR beta chain stems from a study of T cell responses to AZD1222 COVID-19 vaccine. Sequencing was performed with immunoSEQ multiplex PCR; in TCRdb, only in-frame clones are kept and a portion is missing. This repertoire shows 90,000 to 110,000 clones, 70% to 90% found once; its top ten account for roughly 12%. The CDR3 runs to 16 residues. Germline CDR1 and CDR2: KGHDR and SFDVKD. V lost 3 bases to trimming and J lost 3 bases, with 16 bases between them. Study-wide results and limits: Only a handful of AZD1222 recipients were seropositive at baseline. A reported finding is that nearly half of spike-specific TCRs target unmutated variant regions.

As regards this clone: Its specificity is not known.

The chain couples TRBV24-1 to TRBJ1-2, with D uncertain. The receptor was isolated from an adult in good health. This specimen was peripheral blood, taken on day 0 of MenACWY control vaccination. CDR3 protein: CATSDPSREAHYGYTF. Here the CDR3 DNA reads TGTGCCACCAGTGATCCCTCGAGGGAGGCTCACTATGGCTACACCTTC.